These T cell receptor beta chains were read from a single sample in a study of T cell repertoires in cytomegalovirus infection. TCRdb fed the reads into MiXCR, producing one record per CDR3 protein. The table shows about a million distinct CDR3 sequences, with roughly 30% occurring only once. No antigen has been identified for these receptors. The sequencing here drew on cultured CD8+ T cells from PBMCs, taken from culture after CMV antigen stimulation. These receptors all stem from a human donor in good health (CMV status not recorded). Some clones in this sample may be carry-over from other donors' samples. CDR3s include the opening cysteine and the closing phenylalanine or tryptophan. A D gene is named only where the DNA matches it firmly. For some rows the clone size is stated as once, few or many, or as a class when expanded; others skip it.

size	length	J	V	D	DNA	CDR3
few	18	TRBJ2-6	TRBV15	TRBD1	TGTGCCACCAGCAGTACCCGGGACAGTTTCTCTGGGGCCAACGTCCTGACTTTC	CATSSTRDSFSGANVLTF
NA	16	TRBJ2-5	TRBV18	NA	TGTGCCAGCTCACCAATAGGAGGGGCTGTCGCGGAGACCCAGTACTTC	CASSPIGGAVAETQYF
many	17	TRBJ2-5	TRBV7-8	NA	TGTGCCAGCAGCTTAGCCGTGTTCGCCAATGAGGGGGAGACCCAGTACTTC	CASSLAVFANEGETQYF
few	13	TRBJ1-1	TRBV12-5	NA	TGTGCTAGTGGTTTGGGACAGAACACTGAAGCTTTCTTT	CASGLGQNTEAFF
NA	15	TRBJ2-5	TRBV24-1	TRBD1	TGTGCCACCAGTGCCCTTGAGGGGGCTGGGGAGACCCAGTACTTC	CATSALEGAGETQYF
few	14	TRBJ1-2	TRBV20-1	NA	TGCAGTGCTAGACGGCAGGAGACTAACTATGGCTACACCTTC	CSARRQETNYGYTF
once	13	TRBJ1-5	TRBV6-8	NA	TGTGCCAGCAGTTACGAACTGAATCAGCCCCAGCATTTT	CASSYELNQPQHF
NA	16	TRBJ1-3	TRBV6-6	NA	TGTGCCAGCAGTTACCTCAATCGGGAGGGATTAAACACCATATATTTT	CASSYLNREGLNTIYF
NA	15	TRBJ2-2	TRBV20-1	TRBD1	TGCAGTGCAAGATGGACAGGGGGATTGATCGGGGAGCTGTTTTTT	CSARWTGGLIGELFF
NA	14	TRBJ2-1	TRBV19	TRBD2	TGTGCCAGTAGGATTGGGGGGGCCTACAATGAGCAGTTCTTC	CASRIGGAYNEQFF
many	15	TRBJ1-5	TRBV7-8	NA	TGTGCCAGCACATATGGCTTAGCAGCGAATCAGCCCCAGCATTTT	CASTYGLAANQPQHF
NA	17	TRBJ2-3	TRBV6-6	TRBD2	TGTGCCATCCAGAAAACGACTAGCGGGGGAAGCACAGATACGCAGTATTTT	CAIQKTTSGGSTDTQYF
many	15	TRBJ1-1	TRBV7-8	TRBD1	TGTGCCAGCAGCTCACCGACAGGGGGAAACACTGAAGCTTTCTTT	CASSSPTGGNTEAFF
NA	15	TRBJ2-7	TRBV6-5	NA	TGTGCCAGCAATCAACAATGGGCCGCTCTGGACGAGCAGTACTTC	CASNQQWAALDEQYF
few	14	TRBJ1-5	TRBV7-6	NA	TGTGCCAGCAGTGATGGACAGTTCAATCAGCCCCAGCATTTT	CASSDGQFNQPQHF
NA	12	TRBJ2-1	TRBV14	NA	TGTGCCAGCAGCCAATGGCTACATGAGCAGTTCTTC	CASSQWLHEQFF
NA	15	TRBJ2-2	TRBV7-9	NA	TGTGCCAACAGCAGACCGACAGAACTAACCGGGGAGCTGTTTTTT	CANSRPTELTGELFF
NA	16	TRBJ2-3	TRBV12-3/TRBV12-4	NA	TGTGCCAGCAGTTTTGACGCCATTCCTTCCACAGATACGCAGTATTTT	CASSFDAIPSTDTQYF
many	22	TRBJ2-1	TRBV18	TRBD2	TGTGCCAGCTCACCAAGTGGGTTAGCTAGCGGTTCCCAGCGTCCCGACTACAATGAGCAGTTCTTC	CASSPSGLASGSQRPDYNEQFF